The sequence of this TCR beta chain was determined in a study of T cell responses to AZD1222 COVID-19 vaccine. Method: immunoSEQ multiplex PCR; TCRdb's copy keeps in-frame clones and lacks some. The sample consists of about 78,000 clones, 88% of them appearing once. Germline loops: CDR1 SGHVS, CDR2 FNYEAQ. With V trimmed by 5 bases and J by 5 bases, 14 bases remained unmatched. The length of the CDR3 is 17 residues. This rearrangement joins TRBV7-6 to TRBJ2-5, with TRBD2 identical over 10 bases. The receptor was derived from an adult in good health. The specimen comprised peripheral blood, sampled on day 0 of MenACWY control vaccination. In DNA, the CDR3 is TGTGCCAGCAGCGTGGATCGCACTAGCGGGGTGAGGGAGACCCAGTACTTC. Translation gives CASSVDRTSGVRETQYF. Full variable domain (remainder filled in from reference TRBV7-6 and TRBJ2-5): GAGVSQSPRYKVTKRGQDVALRCDPISGHVSLYWYRQALGQGPEFLTYFNYEAQQDKSGLPNDRFSAERPEGSISTLTIQRTEQRDSAMYRCASSVDRTSGVRETQYFGPGTRLLVL.